Sequencing of this T cell receptor (beta chain) was carried out in a study of long-term antiretroviral therapy in people with HIV. In the case of this clone: Antigen: not known.

An immunoSEQ assay, version v3.0, was performed at survey level. Profiling relied on immunoSEQ multiplex PCR, and the TCRdb table lists in-frame clones only, not all of them. This sample has more than 7,500 clones; around 77% occur once, and the top ten carry approximately 13%. CDR1 is WSHSY, CDR2 SAAADI, per germline. CDR3 length: 18 amino acids. J gave up 2 bases and V 1 base, and 8 bases lay outside the gene matches. Whole-study findings and limits: Across all time points, the repertoire was dominated by clones that expanded before ART. The range of CDR3 lengths in HIV repertoires proved narrower than that found in controls. Diversity increased after ART yet remained lower than in transplant donor controls. ART adherence, viral resistance and therapy changes were not recorded.

This receptor was identified in a man aged 30-40 years with HIV. The sequenced sample was unsorted PBMCs, obtained 0.4 years before starting antiretroviral therapy. The gene calls are TRBV10-2 and TRBJ1-6; 7 bases are a match to TRBD1. The CDR3 coding sequence is TGCGCCAGCAGTGAGTGGGATGACAGGGTAACCTATAATTCACCCCTCCACTTT. Protein product: CASSEWDDRVTYNSPLHF.